The clone carrying this TCR beta chain was seen at least ten times. The library targeted TCRbeta and was prepared with unique molecular identifiers. TCRdb re-analysed the PCR reads in MiXCR, keeping a single row per CDR3 protein. The sample includes about 400,000 distinct CDR3 sequences, roughly 20% seen only once; the top ten take approximately 3.8%. The sample comes from a study of T-cell reconstitution after alpha-beta-depleted transplantation in children. Germline V lookup: CDR1 DFQATT, CDR2 SNEGSKA (reference sequence). Trimming took 0 bases from V and 5 from J, leaving 16 bases between them. The CDR3 is 15 amino acids.

This clonotype was obtained from a human donor who donated a stem cell graft to a child with acute myeloid leukemia. This rearrangement joins TRBV20-1 to TRBJ2-5; a possible D gene is TRBD2 (6 bases). The sequencing here drew on PBMCs from the stem cell graft donor, taken from the stem cell graft. CDR3: CSARDGGNSEETQYF. As DNA, the CDR3 is TGCAGTGCTAGAGATGGCGGGAACAGCGAGGAGACCCAGTACTTC.